This T cell receptor beta chain was observed in a study of OX40 agonist ivuxolimab in advanced cancers. The wider study: Hepatocellular carcinoma, melanoma, renal cell or head and neck cancer occurred in dose-escalation patients.

Study outcomes and limitations: More expanded clones were found, on average, in CD8+ than in CD4+ T cells.

Between the trimmed V and J ends, which lost 6 bases and 0 bases, there was a span of 15 bases. From germline, CDR1 is SNHLY and CDR2 FYNNEI. The CDR3 totals 16 residues. Produced via immunoSEQ multiplex PCR; TCRdb's table is partial and in-frame only. The repertoire holds some 70,000 clones, more than 70% seen once, with 8.2% in the top ten. Comments on this clone: What it binds is not known.

The specimen comprised CD4+ or CD8+ T cells sorted from blood, sampled in a trial of the OX40 agonist ivuxolimab. The source is an adult with an advanced solid tumor such as melanoma, head and neck, liver or kidney cancer. This chain joins TRBV2 and TRBJ2-1; the D gene is possibly TRBD2 (5 bases). CDR3 sequence: CASSAKRPRSYNEQFF. In nucleotides, the CDR3 is TGTGCCAGCAGCGCTAAGCGGCCCCGCTCCTACAATGAGCAGTTCTTC.